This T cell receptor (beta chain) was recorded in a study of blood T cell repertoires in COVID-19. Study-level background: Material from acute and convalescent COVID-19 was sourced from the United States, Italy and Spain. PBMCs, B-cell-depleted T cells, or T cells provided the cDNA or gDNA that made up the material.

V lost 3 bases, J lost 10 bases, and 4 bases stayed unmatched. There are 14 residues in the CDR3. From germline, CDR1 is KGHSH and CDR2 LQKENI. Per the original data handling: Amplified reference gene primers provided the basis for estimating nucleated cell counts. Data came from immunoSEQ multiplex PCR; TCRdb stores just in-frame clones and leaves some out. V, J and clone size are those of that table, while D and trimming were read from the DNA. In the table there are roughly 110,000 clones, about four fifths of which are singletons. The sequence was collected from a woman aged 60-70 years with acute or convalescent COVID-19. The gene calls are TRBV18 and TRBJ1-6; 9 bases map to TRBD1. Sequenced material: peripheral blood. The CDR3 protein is CASSPGGQGSPLHF. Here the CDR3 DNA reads TGTGCCAGCTCACCTGGAGGACAGGGGTCACCCCTCCACTTT.